This TCR beta chain appears in the sequencing data of a study of cytomegalovirus exposure and HLA in healthy donors. Comment on this clone: The antigen is undetermined.

Both 60 Vbeta primers and 13 Jbeta primers went into the PCR. TCRdb's copy holds only in-frame clones and misses some; the assay was immunoSEQ multiplex PCR. The sample lists 150,000 to 200,000 clones; around 68% were seen once. Broader study findings: The study flagged approximately 180 TCR beta chains as cytomegalovirus-associated. Presence/absence analyses assumed roughly uniform sequencing depth across donors, which may not hold.

CDR3 length: 16 amino acids. The V gene end was trimmed by 1 base and the J gene end by 6 bases; junction bases not matched to a gene: 5. Per the germline V gene, CDR1 is SGHAT and CDR2 is FQNNGV. Specimen: PBMCs. The sequence derives from a woman aged 40 to 49 in good health and CMV-seropositive. This chain connects TRBV11-2 to TRBJ1-4; TRBD1 aligns across 10 bases. CDR3 nucleotide sequence: TGTGCCAGCAGCTTAGTCGGGACAGGGGTGGATGAAAAACTGTTTTTT. This translates into CASSLVGTGVDEKLFF.